The 4 T cell receptor beta chains below all came from one sample that was sequenced in a study of regulatory T cells in long-lasting Graves disease. Libraries of TCR beta came from iRepertoire HTBI primers plus Arm-PCR of CDR3 regions. Using its own MiXCR run on the multiplex PCR reads, TCRdb lists one record per CDR3 protein. The sample holds around 300,000 distinct CDR3 sequences, around 23% seen once. Regarding time point: persistent/refractory GD, antithyroid drugs over 5 years with positive TRAb. RNA isolated from PBMCs was used to make the TCR library. Specimen: peripheral blood mononuclear cells (PBMCs), collected when the disease was refractory, from a patient treated with antithyroid drugs. The receptors stem from a female donor with Graves disease.

J is TRBJ2-2 and V is TRBV12-3 or TRBV12-4; 9 nucleotides line up with TRBD1. The junction had 3 bases not matched to a gene; V was cut back by 6 bases and J by 4 bases. The CDR3 has 14 residues. The CDR3 region is CASSMDRGTGELFF. The CDR3 nucleotides are TGTGCCAGCAGCATGGACAGGGGCACCGGGGAGCTGTTTTTT.

This rearrangement joins TRBV4-1 to TRBJ1-2; D remains unclear. CDR3 size: 13 residues. Germline CDR1 is MGHRA and CDR2 is YSYEKL. V lost 3 bases, J lost 6 bases, and 11 bases lay in between. CDR3 in amino acids: CASSHLEGNGYTF. CDR3 DNA sequence: TGCGCCAGCAGCCACCTTGAGGGTAATGGCTACACCTTC.

The chain links TRBV7-9 to TRBJ2-5, with 10 bases lining up with TRBD2. The V segment lost 4 bases and the J segment 4 bases; nucleotides outside the gene matches: 3. From germline, CDR1 is SEHNR and CDR2 FQNEAQ (reference sequence). The CDR3 extends over 14 amino acids. The CDR3 region has the DNA TGTGCCAGCAGCTGGACTAGCGGCGCAGAGACCCAGTACTTC. It encodes CASSWTSGAETQYF.

This clonotype was seen a few times. CDR3 coding DNA: TGTGCCAGCAAGAGGGGCAGGGGTGAAACCGGGGAGCTGTTTTTT. This sequence encodes CASKRGRGETGELFF. The genes are TRBV19 and TRBJ2-2, with a tentative D call TRBD1 (6 bases). The CDR3 spans 15 residues. CDR1 and CDR2 from the germline V gene are LNHDA and SQIVND (reference sequence). The V and J ends lost 9 bases and 5 bases respectively, with 19 bases between them. The full variable domain, its missing parts supplied by reference TRBV19 and TRBJ2-2, is DGGITQSPKYLFRKEGQNVTLSCEQNLNHDAMYWYRQDPGQGLRLIYYSQIVNDFQKGDIAEGYSVSREKKESFPLTVTSAQKNPTAFYLCASKRGRGETGELFFGEGSRLTVL.